A single sample gave rise to the 3 T cell receptor beta chains below, sequenced in a study of cytomegalovirus exposure and HLA in healthy donors. Amplification used 60 Vbeta primers and 13 Jbeta primers. TCRdb's table, derived via immunoSEQ multiplex PCR, lists solely in-frame clones and lacks some. The top ten hold about a tenth of the sample, which has about 130,000 clones, around 80% seen once. Sequencing was done on a sample of PBMCs. The receptors originated from a man aged 25 to 40 in good health and CMV-seropositive.

V and J are TRBV29-1 and TRBJ2-7, with 11 bases identical to TRBD1. V gave up 7 bases and J gave up 4 bases; unmatched junction bases: 9. Germline V lookup: CDR1 SQVTM, CDR2 ANQGSEA. The CDR3 length is 14 residues. CDR3 DNA: TGCAGCGCGTACGGACAGGGGGCTATTTACGAGCAGTACTTC. As protein: CSAYGQGAIYEQYF.

This clone was found once. This rearrangement joins TRBV6-5 to TRBJ2-3, with 9 bases that match TRBD2. Trimming cost V 6 bases and J 0 bases; bases outside gene matches: 1. There are 14 residues in the CDR3. From germline, CDR1 is MNHEY and CDR2 SVGAGI. The CDR3 reads CASRLAGSTDTQYF. The DNA for the CDR3 is TGTGCCAGCAGGCTAGCGGGAAGCACAGATACGCAGTATTTT.

CDR3 region: CASSWLAAAGGRAQYF. The DNA of the CDR3 is TGTGCCAGCAGCTGGCTGGCGGCAGCGGGAGGTCGGGCGCAGTATTTT. The rearrangement links TRBV7-2 to TRBJ2-3, with 9 bases lining up with TRBD2. CDR1 SGHTA and CDR2 FQGNSA come from the germline V gene. This CDR3 comprises 16 residues. J lost 10 bases, V lost 4 bases, and 15 bases had no gene match. The full variable domain, with the rest looked up from reference TRBV7-2 and TRBJ2-3, is GAGVSQSPSNKVTEKGKDVELRCDPISGHTALYWYRQSLGQGLEFLIYFQGNSAPDKSGLPSDRFSAERTGGSVSTLTIQRTQQEDSAVYLCASSWLAAAGGRAQYFGPGTRLTVL.